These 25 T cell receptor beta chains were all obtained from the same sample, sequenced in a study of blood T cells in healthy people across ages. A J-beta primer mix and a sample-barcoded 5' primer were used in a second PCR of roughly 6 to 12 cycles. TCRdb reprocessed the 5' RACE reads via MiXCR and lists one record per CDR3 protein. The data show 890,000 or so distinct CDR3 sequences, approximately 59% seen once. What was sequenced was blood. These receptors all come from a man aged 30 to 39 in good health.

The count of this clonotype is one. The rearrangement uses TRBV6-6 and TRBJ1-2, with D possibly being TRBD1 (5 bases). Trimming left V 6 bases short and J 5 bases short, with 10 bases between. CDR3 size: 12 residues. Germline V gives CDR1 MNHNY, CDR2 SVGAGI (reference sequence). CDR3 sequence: CASSPGEYGYTF. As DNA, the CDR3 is TGTGCCAGCAGCCCGGGGGAATATGGCTACACCTTC.

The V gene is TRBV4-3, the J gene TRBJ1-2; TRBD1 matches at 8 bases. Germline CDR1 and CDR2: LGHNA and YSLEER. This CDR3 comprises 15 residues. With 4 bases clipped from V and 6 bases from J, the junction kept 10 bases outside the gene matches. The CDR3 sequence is CASSPNDRGWDGYTF. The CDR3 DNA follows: TGCGCCAGCAGCCCAAACGACAGGGGTTGGGATGGCTACACCTTC.

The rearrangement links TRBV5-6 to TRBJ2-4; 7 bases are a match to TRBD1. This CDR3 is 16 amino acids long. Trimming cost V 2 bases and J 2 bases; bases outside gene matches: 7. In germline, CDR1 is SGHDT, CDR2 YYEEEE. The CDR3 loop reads CASSLLPGQSKNIQYF. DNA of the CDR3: TGTGCCAGCAGCTTATTGCCGGGACAGTCCAAAAACATTCAGTACTTC. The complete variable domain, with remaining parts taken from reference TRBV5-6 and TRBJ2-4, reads DAGVTQSPTHLIKTRGQQVTLRCSPKSGHDTVSWYQQALGQGPQFIFQYYEEEERQRGNFPDRFSGHQFPNYSSELNVNALLLGDSALYLCASSLLPGQSKNIQYFGAGTRLSVL.

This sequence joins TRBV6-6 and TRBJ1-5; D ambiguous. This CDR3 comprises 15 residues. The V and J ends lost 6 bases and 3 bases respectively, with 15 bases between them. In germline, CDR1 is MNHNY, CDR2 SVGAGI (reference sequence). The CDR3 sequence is CASRRTDGYNQPQHF. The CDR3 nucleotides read TGTGCCAGCAGGAGAACGGACGGATACAATCAGCCCCAGCATTTT.

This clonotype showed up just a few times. CDR3 loop: CASSLASSLGQTGIEQFF. CDR3 DNA sequence: TGTGCCAGCAGCTTAGCTTCGTCTTTGGGGCAGACCGGAATTGAGCAGTTCTTC. V gene TRBV7-8 combines with J gene TRBJ2-1, with D perhaps TRBD1 (5 bases). Between the trimmed V and J ends, which lost 0 bases and 9 bases, there was a span of 24 bases. The CDR3 runs to 18 residues. From germline, CDR1 is SGHVS and CDR2 FQNEAQ.

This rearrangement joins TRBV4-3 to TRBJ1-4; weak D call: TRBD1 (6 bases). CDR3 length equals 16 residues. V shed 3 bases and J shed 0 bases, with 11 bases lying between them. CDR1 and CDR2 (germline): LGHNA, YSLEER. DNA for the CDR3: TGCGCCAGCAGCCAGGGGACATCTGCAACTAATGAAAAACTGTTTTTT. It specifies CASSQGTSATNEKLFF.

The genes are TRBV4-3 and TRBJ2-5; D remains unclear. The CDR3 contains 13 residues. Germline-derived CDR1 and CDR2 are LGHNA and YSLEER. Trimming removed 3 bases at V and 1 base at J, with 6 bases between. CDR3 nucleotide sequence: TGCGCCAGCAGCCAGCACACCCAAGAGACCCAGTACTTC. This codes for CASSQHTQETQYF.

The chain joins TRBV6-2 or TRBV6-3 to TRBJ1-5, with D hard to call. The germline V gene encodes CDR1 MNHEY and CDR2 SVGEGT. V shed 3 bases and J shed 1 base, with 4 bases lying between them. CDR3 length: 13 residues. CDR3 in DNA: TGTGCCAGCAGTTATAACAGCAATCAGCCCCAGCATTTT. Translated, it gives CASSYNSNQPQHF.

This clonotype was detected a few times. The CDR3 sequence is CASSPSGQDNSPLHF. The CDR3 DNA is TGTGCCAGCAGTCCCTCGGGACAAGATAATTCACCCCTCCACTTT. V is TRBV6-6 and J is TRBJ1-6; D possibly corresponds to TRBD1 (6 bases). The CDR3 contains 15 residues. V was cut by 5 bases and J by 5 bases, with 13 bases left in between. CDR1 MNHNY and CDR2 SVGAGI come from the germline V gene (reference sequence).

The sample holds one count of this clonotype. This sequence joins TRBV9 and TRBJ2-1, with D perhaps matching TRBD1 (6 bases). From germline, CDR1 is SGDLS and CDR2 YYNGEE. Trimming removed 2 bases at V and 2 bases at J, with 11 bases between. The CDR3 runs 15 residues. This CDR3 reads CASSVVGATYNEQFF. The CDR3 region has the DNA TGTGCCAGCAGCGTCGTGGGGGCCACCTACAATGAGCAGTTCTTC.

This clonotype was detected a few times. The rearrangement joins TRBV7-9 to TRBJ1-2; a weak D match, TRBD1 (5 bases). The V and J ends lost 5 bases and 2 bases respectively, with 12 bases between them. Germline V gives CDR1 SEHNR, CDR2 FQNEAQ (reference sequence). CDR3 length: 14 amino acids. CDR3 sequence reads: CASSPRQWNYGYTF. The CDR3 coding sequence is TGTGCCAGCAGCCCCCGACAGTGGAACTATGGCTACACCTTC.

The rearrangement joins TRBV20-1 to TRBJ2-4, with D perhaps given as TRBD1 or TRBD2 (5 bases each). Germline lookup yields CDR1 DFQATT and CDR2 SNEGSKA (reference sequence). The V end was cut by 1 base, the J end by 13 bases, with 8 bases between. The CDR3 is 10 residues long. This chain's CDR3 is CSARVGEQYF. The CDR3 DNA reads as TGCAGTGCTAGAGTAGGGGAGCAGTACTTC.

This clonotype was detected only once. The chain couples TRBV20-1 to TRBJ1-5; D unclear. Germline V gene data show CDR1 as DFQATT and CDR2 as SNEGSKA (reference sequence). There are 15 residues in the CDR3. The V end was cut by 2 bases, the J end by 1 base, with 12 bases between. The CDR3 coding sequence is TGCAGTGCTAGACCCGGGAGGGCGAGCAATCAGCCCCAGCATTTT. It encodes CSARPGRASNQPQHF.

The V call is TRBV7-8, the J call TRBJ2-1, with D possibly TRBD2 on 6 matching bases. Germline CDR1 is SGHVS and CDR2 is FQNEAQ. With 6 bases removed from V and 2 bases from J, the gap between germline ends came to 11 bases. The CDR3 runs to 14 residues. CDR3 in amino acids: CASRISGAYNEQFF. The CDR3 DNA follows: TGTGCCAGCAGAATTAGCGGAGCCTACAATGAGCAGTTCTTC.

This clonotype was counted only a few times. CDR3: CSARGTGAHPTDTQYF. The CDR3 DNA is TGCAGTGCTAGGGGGACAGGTGCTCACCCTACAGATACGCAGTATTTT. V usage is TRBV20-1 and J usage is TRBJ2-3; 8 nucleotides align to TRBD1. CDR1 is DFQATT and CDR2 is SNEGSKA in the germline V gene (reference sequence). The CDR3 is made up of 16 amino acids. Unmatched junction bases numbered 11, after V lost 3 bases and J lost 3 bases.

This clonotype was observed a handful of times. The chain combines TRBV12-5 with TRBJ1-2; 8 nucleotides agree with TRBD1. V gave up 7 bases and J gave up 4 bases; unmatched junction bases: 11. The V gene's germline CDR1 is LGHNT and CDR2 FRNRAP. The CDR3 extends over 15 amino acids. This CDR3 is CASALGQGLSYGYTF. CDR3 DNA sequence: TGTGCTAGTGCCCTTGGACAGGGATTAAGCTATGGCTACACCTTC. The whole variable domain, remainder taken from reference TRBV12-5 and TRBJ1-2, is DARVTQTPRHKVTEMGQEVTMRCQPILGHNTVFWYRQTMMQGLELLAYFRNRAPLDDSGMPKDRFSAEMPDATLATLKIQPSEPRDSAVYFCASALGQGLSYGYTFGSGTRLTVV.

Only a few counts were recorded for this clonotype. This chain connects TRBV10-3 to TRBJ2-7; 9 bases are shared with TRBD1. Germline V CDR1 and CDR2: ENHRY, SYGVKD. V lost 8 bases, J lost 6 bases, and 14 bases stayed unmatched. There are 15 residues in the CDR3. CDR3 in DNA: TGTGCCATCTTAGGGGCGGGACAGGGTGAGGGCGAGCAGTACTTC. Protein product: CAILGAGQGEGEQYF.

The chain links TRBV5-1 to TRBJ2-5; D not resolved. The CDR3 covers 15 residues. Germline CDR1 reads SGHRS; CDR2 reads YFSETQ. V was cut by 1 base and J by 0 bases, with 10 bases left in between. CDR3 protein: CASSLLAGYQETQYF. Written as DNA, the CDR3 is TGCGCCAGCAGCTTGTTGGCCGGATACCAAGAGACCCAGTACTTC. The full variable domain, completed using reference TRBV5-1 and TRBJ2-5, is KAGVTQTPRYLIKTRGQQVTLSCSPISGHRSVSWYQQTPGQGLQFLFEYFSETQRNKGNFPGRFSGRQFSNSRSEMNVSTLELGDSALYLCASSLLAGYQETQYFGPGTRLLVL.

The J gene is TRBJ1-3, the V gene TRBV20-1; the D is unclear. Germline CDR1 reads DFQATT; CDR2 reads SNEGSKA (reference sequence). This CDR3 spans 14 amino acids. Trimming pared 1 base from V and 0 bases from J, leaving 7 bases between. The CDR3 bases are TGCAGTGCTAGAGTCGGGCACTCTGGAAACACCATATATTTT. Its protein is CSARVGHSGNTIYF.

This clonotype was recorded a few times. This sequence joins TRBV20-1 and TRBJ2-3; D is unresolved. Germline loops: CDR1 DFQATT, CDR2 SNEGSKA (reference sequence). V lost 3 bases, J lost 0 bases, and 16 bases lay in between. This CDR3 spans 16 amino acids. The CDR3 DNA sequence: TGCAGTGCTAGTCCACCTTTTCTGGGCAGCACAGATACGCAGTATTTT. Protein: CSASPPFLGSTDTQYF.

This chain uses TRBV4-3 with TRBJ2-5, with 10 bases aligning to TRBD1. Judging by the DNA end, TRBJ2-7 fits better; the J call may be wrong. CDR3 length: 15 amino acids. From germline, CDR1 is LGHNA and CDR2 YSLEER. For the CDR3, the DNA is TGCGCCAGCAGCCTGATCCCGGGACAGGGGTACGAGCAGTACTTC. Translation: CASSLIPGQGYEQYF.

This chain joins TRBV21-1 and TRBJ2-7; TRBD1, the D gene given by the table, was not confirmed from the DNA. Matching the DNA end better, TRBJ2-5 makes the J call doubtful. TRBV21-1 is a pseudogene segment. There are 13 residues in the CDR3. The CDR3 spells CASRFPGVETQYF. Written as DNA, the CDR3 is TGTGCCAGCAGATTCCCAGGGGTGGAGACCCAGTACTTC.

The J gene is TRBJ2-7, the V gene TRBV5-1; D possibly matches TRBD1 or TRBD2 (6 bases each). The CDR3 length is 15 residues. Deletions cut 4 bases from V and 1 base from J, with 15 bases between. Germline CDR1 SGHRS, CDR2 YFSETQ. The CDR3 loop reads CASSPGDRTSYEQYF. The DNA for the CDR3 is TGCGCCAGCAGCCCGGGAGACAGGACTTCCTACGAGCAGTACTTC.

The CDR3 DNA follows: TGTGCCAGCAGCTCGGACGGTTTCTCCTACGAGCAGTACTTC. Translation gives CASSSDGFSYEQYF. This sequence joins TRBV7-9 and TRBJ2-7; D is ambiguous. V gave up 4 bases and J gave up 0 bases, with 10 bases separating them. This CDR3 is 14 amino acids long. Germline V gene data show CDR1 as SEHNR and CDR2 as FQNEAQ (reference sequence).

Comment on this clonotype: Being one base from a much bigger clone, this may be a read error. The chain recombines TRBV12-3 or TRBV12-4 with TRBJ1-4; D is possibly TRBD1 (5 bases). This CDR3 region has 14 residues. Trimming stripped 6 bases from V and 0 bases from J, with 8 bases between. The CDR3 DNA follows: TGTGCCAGCAGGGACACTGCAACTAATGAAAAACTGTTTTTT. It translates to CASRDTATNEKLFF.